These 19 T cell receptor beta chains were all obtained from the same sample, sequenced in a study of T cells after yellow fever vaccination. TCRdb analysed the 5' RACE reads with MiXCR anew, one entry per CDR3 protein. The sample has 450,000 to 650,000 distinct CDR3 sequences, approximately 13% seen once. The sample was PBMCs, taken on the day of the yellow fever booster vaccination. Receptor source: a young man who received the YFV17D yellow fever vaccine.

This clonotype was counted between two and nine times. The rearrangement links TRBV4-3 to TRBJ2-7; D might be TRBD2 (5 bases). The germline CDR1 and CDR2 sequences are LGHNA and YSLEER. Trimming took 5 bases from V and 1 from J, leaving 15 bases between them. The CDR3 extends over 15 amino acids. This CDR3 reads CASSFRREWSYEQYF. CDR3 nucleotides: TGCGCCAGCAGCTTTAGAAGGGAGTGGTCCTACGAGCAGTACTTC.

This clonotype has more than one count but fewer than ten. The genes are TRBV18 and TRBJ2-7, with D perhaps matching TRBD1 or TRBD2 (5 bases each). The CDR3 totals 12 residues. V gave up 6 bases and J gave up 3 bases, with 9 bases separating them. Germline CDR1 KGHSH, CDR2 LQKENI. The CDR3 DNA follows: TGTGCCAGCTCCCGGGGCAACTACGAGCAGTACTTC. It codes for CASSRGNYEQYF.

This clonotype appeared many times. The chain has TRBV15 and TRBJ2-6; 8 bases align to TRBD2. This CDR3 comprises 18 residues. V dropped 1 base and J dropped 0; count of bases not matched to a gene: 5. Germline CDR1 is LNHNV and CDR2 is YYDKDF (reference sequence). The CDR3 DNA follows: TGTGCCACCAGCAGAGTTGCGAGCGGGAGCTCTGGGGCCAACGTCCTGACTTTC. This sequence encodes CATSRVASGSSGANVLTF.

This clonotype was recorded many times. The gene calls are TRBV5-1 and TRBJ2-4; D remains ambiguous. The CDR3 consists of 14 residues. Germline V gives CDR1 SGHRS, CDR2 YFSETQ. Between the trimmed V and J ends, which lost 2 bases and 0 bases, there was a span of 6 bases. As DNA, the CDR3 is TGCGCCAGCAGCTTCGCAGGAGCCAAAAACATTCAGTACTTC. Translated: CASSFAGAKNIQYF. Supplemented by reference TRBV5-1 and TRBJ2-4, the full variable domain reads KAGVTQTPRYLIKTRGQQVTLSCSPISGHRSVSWYQQTPGQGLQFLFEYFSETQRNKGNFPGRFSGRQFSNSRSEMNVSTLELGDSALYLCASSFAGAKNIQYFGAGTRLSVL.

This clonotype was detected only a few times. The J gene is TRBJ2-1, the V gene TRBV20-1; D is perhaps TRBD1 (6 bases). Germline V gene lookup returns CDR1 DFQATT and CDR2 SNEGSKA (reference sequence). The CDR3 runs to 13 residues. V gave up 0 bases and J gave up 9 bases, with 12 bases separating them. The CDR3 sequence: CSARDGRGSEQFF. As DNA, the CDR3 is TGCAGTGCTAGAGATGGTAGGGGGAGTGAGCAGTTCTTC.

The table lists this clonotype with a few counts. The rearrangement links TRBV11-1 to TRBJ2-1; the match to TRBD2 covers 14 bases. The CDR3 is made up of 18 amino acids. Losses at the gene ends were 5 bases for V and 6 bases for J; bases not matched to a gene: 12. CDR1 is SGHAT, CDR2 FQDESV, per germline (reference sequence). CDR3 loop: CASSPIVSGTSGSNEQFF. The CDR3 DNA follows: TGTGCCAGCAGCCCAATAGTCTCCGGGACTAGCGGGAGCAATGAGCAGTTCTTC.

The chain links TRBV5-1 to TRBJ2-7; D ambiguous. CDR1 SGHRS and CDR2 YFSETQ come from the germline V gene. This CDR3 is 12 amino acids long. The V end lost 2 bases, the J end lost 6 bases, and 9 bases lay between the germline ends. CDR3: CASSFPSSEQYF. Written as DNA, the CDR3 is TGCGCCAGCAGCTTTCCCTCTTCCGAGCAGTACTTC.

This clonotype was detected a few times. The chain couples TRBV5-5 to TRBJ2-7, with D perhaps TRBD2 (7 bases). The ends were cut back, 4 bases at V and 0 bases at J, with 14 bases in the middle. This CDR3 has 15 amino acids. Germline lookup yields CDR1 SGHKS and CDR2 YYEKEE (reference sequence). The CDR3 bases are TGTGCCAGCAGCCCCACAGGGACTAACTCCTACGAGCAGTACTTC. Translated: CASSPTGTNSYEQYF.

There are a few counts of this clonotype. The chain combines TRBV20-1 with TRBJ1-5; D remains unclear. Deletions cut 6 bases from V and 4 bases from J, with 13 bases between. CDR1 and CDR2 from the germline V gene are DFQATT and SNEGSKA (reference sequence). CDR3 length equals 13 residues. The CDR3: CSAHEGGNQPQHF. The CDR3 DNA follows: TGCAGTGCCCATGAGGGCGGGAATCAGCCCCAGCATTTT.

The chain links TRBV28 to TRBJ2-3; 11 bases line up with TRBD2. This CDR3 has 15 amino acids. V trimming: 2 bases; J trimming: 5 bases; junction bases outside the gene matches: 3. CDR1 is MDHEN, CDR2 SYDVKM, per germline. The CDR3 reads CASSLLAGGVDTQYF. CDR3 DNA sequence: TGTGCCAGCAGTTTACTAGCGGGAGGAGTAGATACGCAGTATTTT.

The chain joins TRBV20-1 to TRBJ2-1; 10 bases are shared with TRBD2. Germline V gene lookup returns CDR1 DFQATT and CDR2 SNEGSKA (reference sequence). This CDR3 is built from 15 residues. V shed 4 bases, J shed 2 bases, and the junction held 5 bases outside the gene matches. This CDR3 reads CSATLSGGTYNEQFF. CDR3 in DNA: TGCAGTGCTACCCTTAGCGGGGGGACCTACAATGAGCAGTTCTTC.

In its sample, this clonotype was seen a few times. In nucleotides, the CDR3 is TGCGCCAGCAGCCAAGATTCAGGGGTGGCCATTCAGTACTTC. Protein product: CASSQDSGVAIQYF. The chain has TRBV4-3 and TRBJ2-4, with D maybe TRBD1 (6 bases). The germline gives CDR1 LGHNA, CDR2 YSLEER. The V end lost 0 bases, the J end lost 9 bases, and 12 bases lay between the germline ends. CDR3 length: 14 residues.

This chain links TRBV19 with TRBJ1-2; the D gene is possibly TRBD1 (6 bases). V shed 6 bases and J shed 8 bases, with 16 bases lying between them. Germline V lookup: CDR1 LNHDA, CDR2 SQIVND (reference sequence). This CDR3 has 13 amino acids. This CDR3 reads CASRATGSVGYTF. The CDR3 region has the DNA TGTGCCAGTAGGGCTACAGGGAGCGTCGGCTACACCTTC. Supplemented by reference TRBV19 and TRBJ1-2, the full variable domain reads DGGITQSPKYLFRKEGQNVTLSCEQNLNHDAMYWYRQDPGQGLRLIYYSQIVNDFQKGDIAEGYSVSREKKESFPLTVTSAQKNPTAFYLCASRATGSVGYTFGSGTRLTVV.

The CDR3 region is CASSRNTGGMDNEQFF. In DNA form, the CDR3 reads TGCGCCAGCAGCCGAAACACAGGGGGCATGGACAATGAGCAGTTCTTC. The V gene is TRBV4-3, the J gene TRBJ2-1, with 9 positions matching TRBD1. The CDR3 has 16 residues. The V gene's germline CDR1 is LGHNA and CDR2 YSLEER. V shed 4 bases, J shed 5 bases, and the junction held 9 bases outside the gene matches.

V and J are TRBV5-5 and TRBJ2-7; tentatively, D is TRBD2 (6 bases). The CDR3 spans 14 residues. V was shortened by 4 bases and J by 6 bases, with 17 bases between the two germline ends. CDR1 SGHKS and CDR2 YYEKEE come from the germline V gene (reference sequence). The DNA of the CDR3 is TGTGCCAGCAGCGAGGGACGCCGGGGGTCCGAGCAGTACTTC. It is translated as CASSEGRRGSEQYF.

The rearrangement uses TRBV20-1 and TRBJ2-5; 7 positions match TRBD2. Germline-derived CDR1 and CDR2 are DFQATT and SNEGSKA (reference sequence). The CDR3 spans 14 residues. Trimming removed 6 bases from V and 3 bases from J; junction bases left unmatched: 10. CDR3 sequence reads: CSAQLWTREETQYF. In DNA, the CDR3 is TGCAGTGCGCAGCTTTGGACTAGGGAAGAGACCCAGTACTTC.

The V and J genes are TRBV18 and TRBJ2-1; a weak D match, TRBD2 (6 bases). CDR1 is KGHSH, CDR2 LQKENI, per germline. The V gene lost 2 bases and the J gene lost 12 bases, with 17 bases spanning the gap. This CDR3 is built from 14 residues. CDR3 sequence (DNA): TGTGCCAGCTCACCAGGGGCTTCCGGGGGTGGGCAGTTCTTC. The encoded protein is CASSPGASGGGQFF.

This clonotype has only a few counts. The rearrangement links TRBV5-1 to TRBJ2-7; TRBD1 aligns across 8 bases. Germline-derived CDR1 and CDR2 are SGHRS and YFSETQ. The CDR3 runs 17 residues. Trimming took 3 bases from V and 2 from J; bases not matched to a gene: 13. CDR3 nucleotide sequence: TGCGCCAGCAGCTCGGGAACGGACAGGGTGGGGACCTACGAGCAGTACTTC. Its translation is CASSSGTDRVGTYEQYF.

J is TRBJ2-2 and V is TRBV7-6, with D unclear. The germline CDR1 and CDR2 sequences are SGHVS and FNYEAQ. V gave up 7 bases and J gave up 6 bases, with 15 bases separating them. The CDR3 is 14 amino acids. In DNA, the CDR3 is TGTGCCAGCACCTTTGGGCCGCAGGCCGGGGAGCTGTTTTTT. It codes for CASTFGPQAGELFF.